The clone carrying this TCR beta chain has just one count. The target antigen is unknown. This sample stems from a study of cytomegalovirus exposure and HLA in healthy donors. The CDR3 contains 14 residues. Germline V gene lookup returns CDR1 PRHDT and CDR2 FYEKMQ (reference sequence). With V trimmed by 2 bases and J by 7 bases, 6 bases remained unmatched. Sequencing was performed with immunoSEQ multiplex PCR; in TCRdb, only in-frame clones are kept and a portion is missing. The repertoire consists of fewer than 250,000 clones, with roughly 89% occurring once and the leading ten covering around 2.6%. Study-level points and caveats: There were some 150 TCR beta chains listed as cytomegalovirus-associated.

The rearrangement uses TRBV13 and TRBJ1-1; TRBD1 matches 8 bases. The receptor was isolated from a man between 18 and 35 years old in good health and CMV-seronegative. The sequenced sample was PBMCs. CDR3 sequence: CASSLFRTGSEAFF. DNA of the CDR3: TGTGCCAGCAGCTTATTCCGGACAGGGAGTGAAGCTTTCTTT.